This entry describes one T cell receptor beta chain. Antigen specificity is unknown. This specimen comes from a study of graft-versus-host responses after intestinal transplantation. V shed 0 bases, J shed 1 base, and the junction held 2 bases outside the gene matches. The CDR3 is 15 amino acids. Per the germline V gene, CDR1 is SGDLS and CDR2 is YYNGEE. Broader study findings: An association linked early post-transplant HvG declines with peak circulating GvH clone levels. Allografts from individuals with graft-donor T cell macrochimerism displayed high graft-versus-host to host-versus-graft clonal ratios.

Measured with immunoSEQ multiplex PCR; TCRdb has only the in-frame clones, and not every one. The table shows over 80,000 clones, with about nine tenths occurring only once. The sequencing used unstimulated CD8+ T cells sorted from spleen or lymph node cells, collected before transplant. The rearrangement joins TRBV9 to TRBJ2-3; 7 nucleotides agree with TRBD1. The TCR sequence derives from a human donor who was the organ donor for an intestinal transplant. CDR3 sequence (DNA): TGTGCCAGCAGCGTAGAGGGGGCGGGCACAGATACGCAGTATTTT. Its protein product is CASSVEGAGTDTQYF.